This T cell receptor beta chain was found in a study of T-cell reconstitution after alpha-beta-depleted transplantation in children. Molecular barcoding with unique molecular identifiers was used for the TCRbeta library. TCRdb passed the PCR reads through MiXCR, listing each CDR3 protein once. Of about 610,000 distinct CDR3 sequences in the sample, about 10% are singletons; the top ten hold roughly 4%. The sample holds a few counts of this clonotype. This CDR3 contains 14 residues. Germline CDR1 and CDR2: DFQATT and SNEGSKA (reference sequence). J was trimmed by 5 bases and V by 0 bases; bases with no gene match: 5.

The sequence came from a human donor who donated a stem cell graft to a child with acute myeloid leukemia. The chain joins TRBV20-1 to TRBJ2-7; 9 positions match TRBD2. The source was PBMCs from the stem cell graft donor, collected from the stem cell graft. The CDR3: CSARDSGSVHEQYF. CDR3 DNA sequence: TGCAGTGCTAGAGATAGCGGGAGCGTCCACGAGCAGTACTTC.